These 22 T cell receptor beta chains were all obtained from the same sample, sequenced in a study of cytomegalovirus exposure and HLA in healthy donors. In the PCR, 60 Vbeta and 13 Jbeta primers were used. Measured with immunoSEQ multiplex PCR; TCRdb has only the in-frame clones, and not every one. This table holds 60,000 to 70,000 clones, around 78% found once. The material sequenced was PBMCs. The origin of the receptors is a man in his forties or fifties in good health and CMV-seronegative.

This clone occurred a few times. The rearrangement uses TRBV6-5 and TRBJ1-2, with 11 bases identical to TRBD1. CDR1 and CDR2 from the germline V gene are MNHEY and SVGAGI. With 6 bases clipped from V and 3 bases from J, the junction kept 6 bases outside the gene matches. This CDR3 is 15 amino acids long. For the CDR3, the DNA is TGTGCCAGCAGAGTGGACAGGGGGCGCGACTATGGCTACACCTTC. It is translated as CASRVDRGRDYGYTF.

V usage is TRBV28 and J usage is TRBJ2-7, with a weak D call TRBD1 (5 bases). Germline CDR1 reads MDHEN; CDR2 reads SYDVKM. V lost 6 bases, J lost 4 bases, and 16 bases lay in between. The CDR3 runs 14 residues. The CDR3 sequence: CASSDKGKRYEQYF. The CDR3 coding sequence is TGTGCCAGCAGCGATAAGGGGAAGAGGTACGAGCAGTACTTC.

V and J are TRBV18 and TRBJ2-1; 8 bases agree with TRBD1. The germline V gene encodes CDR1 KGHSH and CDR2 LQKENI. The CDR3 is made up of 15 amino acids. The V and J ends lost 4 bases and 5 bases, in that order; junction bases with no gene match: 7. CDR3 protein: CASSLGQGWNNEQFF. CDR3 in DNA: TGTGCCAGCTCACTCGGACAGGGATGGAACAATGAGCAGTTCTTC.

The chain joins TRBV11-1 to TRBJ1-1; 7 nucleotides match TRBD1. Trimming cost V 1 base and J 7 bases; bases outside gene matches: 9. CDR3 length: 15 residues. CDR1 SGHAT and CDR2 FQDESV come from the germline V gene (reference sequence). CDR3 amino acids: CASSLVSDRVFEAFF. In DNA, the CDR3 is TGTGCCAGCAGCTTAGTAAGTGACAGGGTCTTTGAAGCTTTCTTT.

The rearrangement joins TRBV7-2 to TRBJ1-1; D remains unclear. CDR1 is SGHTA, CDR2 FQGNSA, per germline. The CDR3 is 12 amino acids. The V end lost 5 bases, the J end lost 2 bases, and 6 bases lay between the germline ends. The CDR3 sequence: CASSPFNTEAFF. Written as DNA, the CDR3 is TGTGCCAGCAGCCCCTTCAACACTGAAGCTTTCTTT. Full variable domain (rest looked up from reference TRBV7-2 and TRBJ1-1): GAGVSQSPSNKVTEKGKDVELRCDPISGHTALYWYRQSLGQGLEFLIYFQGNSAPDKSGLPSDRFSAERTGGSVSTLTIQRTQQEDSAVYLCASSPFNTEAFFGQGTRLTVV.

The CDR3 nucleotides are TGTGCCTGGAGTCCGGGAACGAATGAGCAGTTCTTC. Translated: CAWSPGTNEQFF. This chain links TRBV30 with TRBJ2-1; D possibly corresponds to TRBD2 (5 bases). Germline V gene lookup returns CDR1 GTSNPN and CDR2 SVGIG (reference sequence). The V and J ends lost 2 bases and 7 bases respectively, with 9 bases between them. This CDR3 region has 12 residues.

On this clone: At one boundary the junction diverges from the germline segment, which might be a read error. This chain links TRBV7-7 with TRBJ2-7, with D possibly being TRBD1 (6 bases). The germline gives CDR1 SSHAT, CDR2 FNYEAQ (reference sequence). The CDR3 is 18 amino acids. The CDR3 DNA follows: TGTGCTAGCAGCCGCAATATCGGAGAGGACAGCAAAACCTACGAGCAGTACTTC. This codes for CASSRNIGEDSKTYEQYF.

This chain connects TRBV27 to TRBJ2-7; tentative D call: TRBD2 (6 bases). CDR1 is MNHEY, CDR2 SMNVEV, per germline (reference sequence). V lost 6 bases and J 2 bases, leaving 17 bases between the germline ends. This CDR3 spans 15 amino acids. The CDR3 nucleotides are TGTGCCAGCAGACCCGGAGGGTTAAGGCCCTACGAGCAGTACTTC. Translation gives CASRPGGLRPYEQYF.

The rearrangement links TRBV19 to TRBJ1-2, with D unresolved. This CDR3 region has 16 residues. The germline V gene has CDR1 LNHDA and CDR2 SQIVND (reference sequence). V was clipped by 4 bases and J by 5 bases, with 20 bases between them. The CDR3 reads CASSTLAVGTSYGYTF. DNA for the CDR3: TGTGCCAGTAGTACATTGGCGGTCGGAACCAGTTATGGCTACACCTTC.

The chain is built from TRBV10-1 and TRBJ1-6; TRBD1 is a possible D gene (6 bases). The ends were cut back, 4 bases at V and 5 bases at J, with 6 bases in the middle. CDR3 length equals 13 residues. Germline V CDR1 and CDR2: WNHNN, SYGVQD (reference sequence). CDR3 nucleotide sequence: TGCGCCAGCAGTGGACAGGATAATTCACCCCTCCACTTT. It translates to CASSGQDNSPLHF.

The rearrangement links TRBV5-1 to TRBJ2-1; TRBD2 matches 12 bases. The CDR3 length is 18 residues. Germline CDR1 reads SGHRS; CDR2 reads YFSETQ. Germline trimming cut 0 bases from V and 0 bases from J; bases unmatched to any gene: 4. CDR3 sequence reads: CASSLATSGRISYNEQFF. The CDR3 nucleotides read TGCGCCAGCAGCTTGGCGACTAGCGGGAGAATCTCCTACAATGAGCAGTTCTTC. Complete variable domain (other parts from reference TRBV5-1 and TRBJ2-1): KAGVTQTPRYLIKTRGQQVTLSCSPISGHRSVSWYQQTPGQGLQFLFEYFSETQRNKGNFPGRFSGRQFSNSRSEMNVSTLELGDSALYLCASSLATSGRISYNEQFFGPGTRLTVL.

The gene calls are TRBV18 and TRBJ2-7; 8 nucleotides line up with TRBD2. Germline trimming cut 3 bases from V and 4 bases from J; bases unmatched to any gene: 5. The CDR3 loop spans 14 amino acids. Germline CDR1 is KGHSH and CDR2 is LQKENI. The CDR3 here is CASSPGTSGYEQYF. The CDR3 DNA reads TGTGCCAGCTCACCCGGGACTAGTGGGTACGAGCAGTACTTC.

The chain joins TRBV28 to TRBJ1-5; 7 bases align to TRBD1. Germline lookup yields CDR1 MDHEN and CDR2 SYDVKM. This CDR3 is 13 amino acids long. V dropped 7 bases and J dropped 6; count of bases not matched to a gene: 6. CDR3 in amino acids: CASTDRDSQPQHF. The CDR3 DNA reads as TGTGCCAGCACCGACAGGGATAGTCAGCCCCAGCATTTT.

Only one count was recorded for this clone. The CDR3 DNA sequence: TGTGCCAGCAGCTTAAATCTCATCAGTAAGGCTTTCTTT. Protein product: CASSLNLISKAFF. This rearrangement joins TRBV7-2 to TRBJ1-1; no clear D. The germline gives CDR1 SGHTA, CDR2 FQGNSA. The CDR3 extends over 13 amino acids. Between the trimmed V and J ends, which lost 2 bases and 11 bases, there was a span of 15 bases. Full variable domain (outside the CDR3, taken from reference TRBV7-2 and TRBJ1-1): GAGVSQSPSNKVTEKGKDVELRCDPISGHTALYWYRQSLGQGLEFLIYFQGNSAPDKSGLPSDRFSAERTGGSVSTLTIQRTQQEDSAVYLCASSLNLISKAFFGQGTRLTVV.

This chain joins TRBV15 and TRBJ1-1; D might be TRBD1 (6 bases). This CDR3 is 14 amino acids long. Deletions cut 8 bases from V and 2 bases from J, with 15 bases between. From germline, CDR1 is LNHNV and CDR2 YYDKDF (reference sequence). Here the CDR3 DNA reads TGTGCCACCCAGATAAAACAGGGTAACACTGAAGCTTTCTTT. Translation: CATQIKQGNTEAFF.

The chain couples TRBV10-1 to TRBJ2-7; the match to TRBD2 covers 12 bases. The V and J ends lost 2 bases and 3 bases, in that order; junction bases with no gene match: 5. The CDR3 is 16 amino acids. The germline gives CDR1 WNHNN, CDR2 SYGVQD (reference sequence). The DNA of the CDR3 is TGCGCCAGCAGTGAGCCCTTACTAGCGGGGGGCTACGAGCAGTACTTC. Translating it yields CASSEPLLAGGYEQYF.

For the CDR3, the DNA is TGTGCCTGGAGTGTAGGGATCGGGGATAAGCAGTTCTTC. The encoded protein is CAWSVGIGDKQFF. The rearrangement joins TRBV30 to TRBJ2-1, with D possibly matching TRBD2 (5 bases). Per the germline V gene, CDR1 is GTSNPN and CDR2 is SVGIG (reference sequence). The CDR3 loop spans 13 amino acids. The V gene lost 0 bases and the J gene lost 11 bases, with 14 bases spanning the gap.

CDR3 amino acids: CSVVGTSGRTSSYNEQFF. The CDR3 DNA is TGCAGCGTTGTCGGGACTAGCGGGAGGACGAGCTCCTACAATGAGCAGTTCTTC. The chain has TRBV29-1 and TRBJ2-1; TRBD2 matches at 15 bases. Germline V gives CDR1 SQVTM, CDR2 ANQGSEA. The CDR3 loop spans 18 amino acids. V gave up 4 bases and J gave up 0 bases; unmatched junction bases: 7.

This chain's CDR3 is CASSLLGQGVDEAFF. Here the CDR3 DNA reads TGTGCCAGCAGTTTACTCGGGCAGGGGGTTGACGAAGCTTTCTTT. V gene TRBV27 combines with J gene TRBJ1-1, with 7 bases that match TRBD1. V gave up 2 bases and J gave up 8 bases; unmatched junction bases: 11. Per the germline V gene, CDR1 is MNHEY and CDR2 is SMNVEV (reference sequence). The CDR3 contains 15 residues.

The rearrangement uses TRBV20-1 and TRBJ2-7; 10 nucleotides align to TRBD2. The germline gives CDR1 DFQATT, CDR2 SNEGSKA (reference sequence). This CDR3 spans 11 amino acids. With 3 bases clipped from V and 12 bases from J, the junction kept 5 bases outside the gene matches. The CDR3 here is CSASLGTSAYF. The CDR3 bases are TGCAGTGCTAGCTTAGGGACTAGCGCGTACTTC.

The table lists this clone with a few counts. This chain uses TRBV6-5 with TRBJ2-7; 11 bases are a match to TRBD2. V was pared by 8 bases and J by 2 bases, with 8 bases of the junction left unmatched. CDR1 is MNHEY and CDR2 is SVGAGI in the germline V gene. CDR3 length: 15 amino acids. The CDR3 protein is CASRTLAGGPYEQYF. In nucleotides, the CDR3 is TGTGCCAGCCGCACGCTAGCGGGAGGCCCCTACGAGCAGTACTTC.

The J gene is TRBJ2-5, the V gene TRBV2; weak D call: TRBD2 (6 bases). From germline, CDR1 is SNHLY and CDR2 FYNNEI. The CDR3 has 13 residues. V lost 11 bases and J lost 1, with 14 bases in between. CDR3 DNA sequence: TGTGCCTCCCAGGGCGGGACCCAAGAGACCCAGTACTTC. Its protein is CASQGGTQETQYF.